This T cell receptor beta chain is drawn from a study of blood T cell repertoires in COVID-19 (dated by TCRdb to between 2020 and 2021). About the investigation overall: Samples from collaborators originated in the United States, Italy and Spain and spanned both the acute and convalescent phases of COVID-19. The dataset comprised deeply sampled blood TCRbeta repertoires from subjects exposed to, actively infected with, or recovered from COVID-19. Samples were obtained from the ongoing ImmuneRACE study (first 160 participants) and from 1,254 subjects provided by 6 global collaborators. The prospective study material was composed of cDNA or gDNA derived from T cells, B-cell-depleted T cells, or PBMCs. Where available, HLA class I and class II types were obtained from metadata supplied by the sample provider rather than from assay-based typing. The repertoires were released in a freely available public database meant as a resource for research on the immune response to SARS-CoV-2. The sample metadata nearly always contained a de-identified subject ID, COVID-19 status, age in years and sex. Study-level results and caveats: How much clinical and demographic metadata was included differed by source and by participant, and the metadata was provided uncurated.

One collaborating source in Seattle enrolled patients while the patients were actively infected and followed the patients over time throughout the course of disease. Collaborating institutions collected whole blood in K2EDTA tubes following their own protocols. For TCRbeta analysis, collaborators shipped samples in one of three forms: frozen whole blood, isolated PBMCs, or DNA extracted from either of those sample types. V has 4 bases trimmed and J has 8 bases trimmed; junction bases matching no gene number 12. From its cysteine to its phenylalanine, the CDR3 spans 15 amino acids. Of the read, only the CDR3 DNA is kept; its 45 bases are in frame from base 1. CDR1 and CDR2, looked up from the germline V gene (reference sequence), are SEHNR and FQNEAQ. TCRbeta CDR3 regions were amplified from genomic DNA using the immunoSEQ Assay, a bias-controlled multiplex PCR. The source study handled its data this way. The number of nucleated cells in each sample was estimated by amplification of reference gene primers within the assay. Sequence reads were collapsed and filtered to measure the absolute abundance of every unique TCRbeta CDR3 rearrangement. For each sample, productive Simpson clonality was calculated by taking the square root of Simpson's diversity index across productive rearrangements. TCRdb provides this immuneACCESS table in a form limited to in-frame rearrangements. Some clones are lacking; in checked studies, under half of them reflect an unresolved V gene, and why the rest are absent is not known. V, J and clone size are taken as reported in that table, and D and trimming were inferred from the DNA itself. The table for this sample lists approximately 97,000 clones; roughly 92% of them were counted only once. The leading ten clones occupy more than 1.5% of the sample.

Notes on this clone: This clone's antigen is unknown. No much larger clone exists at a distance of one base, and base qualities are not known.

Material for sequencing was peripheral blood. The sequence joins TRBV7-9 to TRBJ2-7, with 9 bases in between that match TRBD1. This clonotype was sampled from a woman between 45 and 60 years old with COVID-19, enrolled during active disease. The nucleotide sequence reads as follows: TGTGCCAGCAGCTCCACAGGGGGCGCGGGAAACAAGCAGTACTTC. Its protein reads: CASSSTGGAGNKQYF.